The 15 T cell receptor beta chains below were found in one sample sequenced in a study of blood T cell repertoires in COVID-19. Measured with immunoSEQ multiplex PCR; TCRdb has only the in-frame clones, and not every one. Counted here are around 240,000 clones, about 83% occurring once; the ten biggest clones make up 7.4%. Material for sequencing was peripheral blood. These TCRs come from a woman aged 45-60 years with acute or convalescent COVID-19.

The rearrangement joins TRBV4-3 to TRBJ2-1; 7 nucleotides match TRBD2. CDR3 length equals 18 residues. V was clipped by 1 base and J by 0 bases; unmatched bases: 9. From germline, CDR1 is LGHNA and CDR2 YSLEER. CDR3: CASSQAPSGRSSYNEQFF. Written as DNA, the CDR3 is TGCGCCAGCAGCCAAGCCCCATCCGGGAGGAGCTCCTACAATGAGCAGTTCTTC.

This chain joins TRBV28 and TRBJ1-2; 8 bases fit TRBD1. The CDR3 has 13 amino acids. Germline V gene lookup returns CDR1 MDHEN and CDR2 SYDVKM. With V trimmed by 6 bases and J by 7 bases, 7 bases remained unmatched. CDR3: CASRTQGAGGYTF. CDR3 sequence (DNA): TGTGCCAGCAGAACCCAGGGGGCTGGTGGCTACACCTTC.

The rearrangement links TRBV6-5 to TRBJ2-3; D is possibly TRBD2 (5 bases). This CDR3 contains 15 residues. Germline values: CDR1 MNHEY, CDR2 SVGAGI. Between the trimmed V and J ends, which lost 6 bases and 2 bases, there was a span of 15 bases. CDR3 coding DNA: TGTGCCAGCAGGGGCTTCGGGAAATTCACAGATACGCAGTATTTT. It yields the protein CASRGFGKFTDTQYF.

This chain uses TRBV5-6 with TRBJ1-6; D unclear. The CDR3 totals 15 residues. Trimming removed 2 bases at V and 6 bases at J, with 12 bases between. Germline loops: CDR1 SGHDT, CDR2 YYEEEE. The CDR3 here is CASSFLSGANSPLHF. For the CDR3, the DNA is TGTGCCAGCAGCTTTCTTTCGGGAGCTAATTCACCCCTCCACTTT.

This chain joins TRBV6-5 and TRBJ2-2; D may be TRBD2 (5 bases). Trimming shortened V by 6 bases and J by 5 bases, and 16 bases separated the two germline ends. The CDR3 length is 15 residues. The germline CDR1 and CDR2 sequences are MNHEY and SVGAGI. In nucleotides, the CDR3 is TGTGCCAGCAGAATCATCGCCACGGGGACCGGGGAGCTGTTTTTT. Protein: CASRIIATGTGELFF.

This sequence joins TRBV30 and TRBJ2-5; 10 nucleotides match TRBD2. The germline gives CDR1 GTSNPN, CDR2 SVGIG (reference sequence). The CDR3 contains 15 residues. The trim removed 3 bases at V and 7 bases at J, leaving 11 bases unmatched. The DNA for the CDR3 is TGTGCCTGGAGAGATCGGGGACTAGCGTTCGGGACCCAGTACTTC. As protein: CAWRDRGLAFGTQYF.

At least ten counts were recorded for this clone. Other DNA sequences of this sample code for an identical CDR3. In DNA form, the CDR3 reads TGCGCCAGCAGCCAAGGGGGGGTTGGAAACACCATATATTTT. As protein: CASSQGGVGNTIYF. The chain employs TRBV4-3 and TRBJ1-3; a possible D gene is TRBD1 (5 bases). The CDR3 consists of 14 residues. The germline CDR1 and CDR2 sequences are LGHNA and YSLEER. V was shortened by 1 base and J by 3 bases, with 7 bases between the two germline ends.

The rearrangement joins TRBV19 to TRBJ2-7, with 7 bases that match TRBD2. This CDR3 has 15 amino acids. With 6 bases clipped from V and 4 bases from J, the junction kept 12 bases outside the gene matches. Germline CDR1 reads LNHDA; CDR2 reads SQIVND (reference sequence). CDR3 in DNA: TGTGCCAGTAGAGTTAGCGGGTTCAGCCGGTACGAGCAGTACTTC. Translating it yields CASRVSGFSRYEQYF.

The V gene is TRBV7-2, the J gene TRBJ1-6, with TRBD1 identical over 8 bases. Trimming at V came to 6 bases and at J to 10 bases, leaving 14 bases not matched to a gene. CDR1 is SGHTA and CDR2 is FQGNSA in the germline V gene. This CDR3 region has 16 residues. Here the CDR3 reads CASRPMDRVNASPLHF. CDR3 DNA: TGTGCCAGCAGACCGATGGACAGGGTCAATGCGTCACCCCTCCACTTT.

CDR3 region: CASRTLAIEQFF. For the CDR3, the DNA is TGTGCCAGCAGAACACTAGCAATTGAGCAGTTCTTC. This chain joins TRBV7-9 and TRBJ2-1, with a weak D call TRBD2 (6 bases). Germline loops: CDR1 SEHNR, CDR2 FQNEAQ (reference sequence). V lost 6 bases and J 9 bases, leaving 12 bases between the germline ends. The CDR3 is 12 amino acids.

The chain combines TRBV5-1 with TRBJ2-5, with a tentative D call TRBD2 (7 bases). The CDR3 spans 13 residues. Trimming took 6 bases from V and 4 from J, leaving 13 bases between them. Germline values: CDR1 SGHRS, CDR2 YFSETQ. The CDR3 loop is CASTPGGAETQYF. CDR3 bases: TGCGCCAGCACCCCTGGGGGGGCAGAGACCCAGTACTTC. The entire variable domain, with the rest obtained from reference TRBV5-1 and TRBJ2-5, is as follows: KAGVTQTPRYLIKTRGQQVTLSCSPISGHRSVSWYQQTPGQGLQFLFEYFSETQRNKGNFPGRFSGRQFSNSRSEMNVSTLELGDSALYLCASTPGGAETQYFGPGTRLLVL.

This clone was observed a single time. The chain employs TRBV3-1 (or the pseudogene TRBV3-2) and TRBJ2-5, with D hard to call. There are 15 residues in the CDR3. Trimming shortened V by 1 base and J by 1 base, and 10 bases separated the two germline ends. The germline V gene has CDR1 LGHDT and CDR2 YNNKEL (reference sequence). CDR3 bases: TGTGCCAGCAGCCAAGCTGACGCAGGCCAAGAGACCCAGTACTTC. As protein: CASSQADAGQETQYF.

This clone came up once. The chain couples TRBV27 to TRBJ1-5; D gene uncertain. The CDR3 is 13 residues long. Germline V gene lookup returns CDR1 MNHEY and CDR2 SMNVEV (reference sequence). Trimming removed 5 bases at V and 2 bases at J, with 7 bases between. In DNA, the CDR3 is TGTGCCAGCAGTCCCGTTCGCAATCAGCCCCAGCATTTT. It translates to CASSPVRNQPQHF.

The chain uses TRBV5-4 and TRBJ1-6; D is ambiguous. CDR1 is SGHNT, CDR2 YYREEE, per germline (reference sequence). The CDR3 consists of 14 residues. Trimming stripped 5 bases from V and 3 bases from J, with 9 bases between. The CDR3 DNA reads as TGTGCCAGCAGGAAGGAGAACTATAATTCACCCCTCCACTTT. Translating gives CASRKENYNSPLHF.

The chain has TRBV2 and TRBJ1-1; 8 bases fit TRBD1. The CDR3 has 13 amino acids. The junction had 9 bases not matched to a gene; V was cut back by 4 bases and J by 11 bases. CDR1 is SNHLY and CDR2 is FYNNEI in the germline V gene. In DNA form, the CDR3 reads TGTGCCAGCAGTGTTGGACAGGGTGGTTGGGCTTTCTTT. The encoded protein is CASSVGQGGWAFF.